These 4 T cell receptor beta chains came from one sample sequenced in a study of preoperative IRX-2 immunotherapy in early breast cancer. Treatment given: preoperative locoregional IRX-2 cytokine immunotherapy. TCRdb's copy holds only in-frame clones and misses some; the assay was immunoSEQ multiplex PCR. The sample carries about 34,000 clones, 90% to 95% recorded once. The specimen was taken from a patient treated with IRX-2 immunotherapy. These receptors were collected from a human donor with breast cancer.

This clone was found once. The chain carries TRBV29-1 and TRBJ2-1; D is uncertain. With 6 bases removed from V and 2 bases from J, the gap between germline ends came to 11 bases. Germline assignment: CDR1 SQVTM and CDR2 ANQGSEA. The CDR3 is 13 residues long. The CDR3 bases are TGCAGCGTCACGGCAGTTACCTACAATGAGCAGTTCTTC. Its translation is CSVTAVTYNEQFF.

This clone showed up just once. The chain combines TRBV7-8 with TRBJ1-2; 9 nucleotides align to TRBD1. Germline V gene lookup returns CDR1 SGHVS and CDR2 FQNEAQ. The CDR3 has 14 residues. Losses at the gene ends were 5 bases for V and 6 bases for J; bases not matched to a gene: 7. The CDR3 spells CASSPGQGYDGYTF. Here the CDR3 DNA reads TGTGCCAGCAGCCCAGGACAGGGGTACGATGGCTACACCTTC.

The chain couples TRBV5-8 to TRBJ1-4; tentatively, D is TRBD1 (5 bases). V shed 0 bases and J shed 5 bases, with 11 bases lying between them. The CDR3 is 15 amino acids. The V gene's germline CDR1 is SGHTS and CDR2 YDEGEE. The CDR3 DNA is TGTGCCAGCAGCTTGGCGTTGGGACTCAATGAAAAACTGTTTTTT. This codes for CASSLALGLNEKLFF.

This chain uses TRBV15 with TRBJ1-5, with D unclear. Germline V gene sequence: CDR1 LNHNV, CDR2 YYDKDF (reference sequence). Trimming left V 1 base short and J 2 bases short, with 12 bases between. CDR3 length: 16 amino acids. CDR3 loop: CATSRVARSRNQPQHF. CDR3 nucleotide sequence: TGTGCCACCAGCAGAGTTGCCAGGAGCCGCAATCAGCCCCAGCATTTT.